The entry that follows covers one T cell receptor beta chain sequence. Participants were aged roughly 18 to 90 years, lived in about two dozen US areas, and enrolled virtually. Germline-derived CDR1 and CDR2 are MRHNA and SNTAGT. V trimming: 6 bases; J trimming: 5 bases; junction bases outside the gene matches: 4. The CDR3 extends over 13 amino acids. The sample originates from a study of blood T cell repertoires in COVID-19. Study-wide background: Spain, Italy and the United States supplied samples that represented acute and convalescent COVID-19.

Authors' analysis steps: Amplification from reference gene primers served as the basis for estimated nucleated cell counts. Sequencing used immunoSEQ multiplex PCR; TCRdb keeps in-frame clones, though not all of them. The DNA was the basis for D and trimming; V, J and clone size are from that table. The table records some 300,000 clones, roughly 90% of them present only once. The TCR was taken from a woman in her thirties who had recovered from COVID-19. V usage is TRBV6-4 and J usage is TRBJ2-1; 7 nucleotides align to TRBD1. The sample taken for sequencing was PBMCs or T cells enriched from blood (not recorded which). CDR3: CASSRDRDNEQFF. The CDR3 nucleotides are TGTGCCAGCAGCCGGGACAGAGACAATGAGCAGTTCTTC.